Following are 29 T cell receptor beta chains from one sample sequenced in a study of glioma-infiltrating T cells after dendritic cell vaccination. TCRdb's copy holds only in-frame clones and misses some; the assay was immunoSEQ multiplex PCR. This sample has about 2,600 clones, with 65% to 90% found just once. Time point described: after dendritic cell vaccination, including at tumor progression/relapse. Autologous tumor lysate was loaded overnight onto monocyte-derived dendritic cells grown approximately seven days with IL-4 and GM-CSF. The sequencing used tumor tissue, collected after dendritic cell vaccination. Receptors originate from a human donor with glioblastoma.

The CDR3 sequence: CASSQDIGGFGNQPQHF. The CDR3 nucleotides are TGCGCCAGCAGCCAAGATATTGGGGGGTTTGGCAATCAGCCCCAGCATTTT. The chain has TRBV4-1 and TRBJ1-5, with D possibly matching TRBD1 (5 bases). V was cut by 0 bases and J by 2 bases, with 14 bases left in between. The CDR3 extends over 17 amino acids. The germline V gene encodes CDR1 MGHRA and CDR2 YSYEKL.

The chain carries TRBV10-3 and TRBJ1-2; D is possibly TRBD1 (6 bases). CDR3 size: 12 residues. The germline gives CDR1 ENHRY, CDR2 SYGVKD. V lost 2 bases to trimming and J lost 8 bases, with 9 bases between them. The CDR3 nucleotides are TGTGCCATCAGTGAGACAGGGCCGGGCTACACCTTC. Its protein product is CAISETGPGYTF.

About this clone itself: Other DNA sequences in the sample encode the same CDR3. The genes are TRBV5-6 and TRBJ2-7, with no clear D. Germline V CDR1 and CDR2: SGHDT, YYEEEE. V lost 1 base, J lost 2 bases, and 7 bases lay in between. CDR3 length: 13 amino acids. This CDR3 is CASSLPHTYEQYF. The CDR3 region has the DNA TGTGCCAGCAGCTTGCCCCACACCTACGAGCAGTACTTC.

Only a few counts were recorded for this clone. The V gene is TRBV29-1, the J gene TRBJ2-1; 10 nucleotides match TRBD2. The CDR3 has 13 residues. Germline CDR1 is SQVTM and CDR2 is ANQGSEA. The junction had 6 bases not matched to a gene; V was cut back by 5 bases and J by 8 bases. This CDR3 reads CSVRPSGSDEQFF. CDR3 in DNA: TGCAGCGTTCGACCTAGCGGGAGTGATGAGCAGTTCTTC.

CDR3 coding DNA: TGTGCCAGCAGCCAAGAGCACAGGGGCTTTGGAAACACCATATATTTT. It is translated as CASSQEHRGFGNTIYF. The chain combines TRBV14 with TRBJ1-3; TRBD1 agrees at 7 bases. CDR3 size: 16 residues. The germline CDR1 and CDR2 sequences are SGHDN and FVKESK. After removal of 0 bases from V and 3 bases from J, the junction contained 5 bases not matched to a gene.

This clone was picked up a small number of times. The chain uses TRBV19 and TRBJ1-1; D unclear. The CDR3 covers 14 residues. Germline assignment: CDR1 LNHDA and CDR2 SQIVND (reference sequence). With 6 bases removed from V and 7 bases from J, the gap between germline ends came to 18 bases. CDR3 DNA sequence: TGTGCCAGTAGCGCTAATTCGGGAGGCGGTGAAGCTTTCTTT. This sequence encodes CASSANSGGGEAFF.

The chain is built from TRBV5-6 and TRBJ2-1; TRBD2 matches at 15 bases. This CDR3 is built from 18 residues. The V and J ends lost 1 base and 6 bases, in that order; junction bases with no gene match: 8. CDR1 is SGHDT, CDR2 YYEEEE, per germline. The DNA for the CDR3 is TGTGCCAGCAGCTTGAGTGCCACGGGACTAGCGGGAGGCAATGAGCAGTTCTTC. Its protein is CASSLSATGLAGGNEQFF.

The CDR3 DNA reads as TGTGCCAGCTCGAAGTCACATCCTTCTCAGGGAAACACCATATATTTT. It is translated as CASSKSHPSQGNTIYF. The chain employs TRBV18 and TRBJ1-3; no clear D. The V end was cut by 6 bases, the J end by 4 bases, with 19 bases between. Per germline, CDR1 KGHSH and CDR2 LQKENI. The CDR3 is 16 residues long.

The chain has TRBV19 and TRBJ1-4; no reliable D call. The V and J ends lost 9 bases and 3 bases respectively, with 11 bases between them. CDR1 and CDR2 from the germline V gene are LNHDA and SQIVND (reference sequence). The CDR3 is 13 residues long. The CDR3 bases are TGTGCCAGCACTGACACTGCTAATGAAAAACTGTTTTTT. This translates into CASTDTANEKLFF. The full variable domain, its missing parts supplied by reference TRBV19 and TRBJ1-4, is DGGITQSPKYLFRKEGQNVTLSCEQNLNHDAMYWYRQDPGQGLRLIYYSQIVNDFQKGDIAEGYSVSREKKESFPLTVTSAQKNPTAFYLCASTDTANEKLFFGSGTQLSVL.

V and J are TRBV6-1 and TRBJ1-2, with a possible D match to TRBD1 (6 bases). The CDR3 contains 16 residues. Germline-derived CDR1 and CDR2 are MNHNS and SASEGT. V lost 4 bases and J 0 bases, leaving 15 bases between the germline ends. The CDR3 bases are TGTGCCAGCAGTGTCAGGGGTGGTAGCCCTAACTATGGCTACACCTTC. It specifies CASSVRGGSPNYGYTF.

The chain uses TRBV11-2 and TRBJ2-2; 9 bases map to TRBD1. CDR1 is SGHAT and CDR2 is FQNNGV in the germline V gene. The V segment lost 2 bases and the J segment 1 base; nucleotides outside the gene matches: 5. The CDR3 sequence is 17 residues long. This CDR3 is CASSLTDRGRNTGELFF. Written as DNA, the CDR3 is TGTGCCAGCAGCTTAACGGACAGGGGCAGGAACACCGGGGAGCTGTTTTTT.

The rearrangement links TRBV15 to TRBJ2-5; D might be TRBD2 (5 bases). The CDR3 runs 17 residues. Trimming pared 0 bases from V and 2 bases from J, leaving 16 bases between. Germline V gene data show CDR1 as LNHNV and CDR2 as YYDKDF (reference sequence). In nucleotides, the CDR3 is TGTGCCACCAGCAGAGATCGCGGCGGAGGCCCACAAGAGACCCAGTACTTC. It specifies CATSRDRGGGPQETQYF. Based on the CDR3 plus reference TRBV15 and TRBJ2-5, the full variable domain is DAMVIQNPRYQVTQFGKPVTLSCSQTLNHNVMYWYQQKSSQAPKLLFHYYDKDFNNEADTPDNFQSRRPNTSFCFLDIRSPGLGDTAMYLCATSRDRGGGPQETQYFGPGTRLLVL.

The chain is built from TRBV27 and TRBJ2-5; 11 positions match TRBD2. Looked up from germline, CDR1 is MNHEY and CDR2 is SMNVEV (reference sequence). Trimming took 5 bases from V and 2 from J; bases not matched to a gene: 10. The CDR3 contains 17 residues. CDR3 bases: TGTGCCAGCAGTCAACTTCGGACTAGCGGGCAGCAAGAGACCCAGTACTTC. Translated, it gives CASSQLRTSGQQETQYF.

V and J are TRBV11-2 and TRBJ1-5, with D maybe TRBD1 (6 bases). This CDR3 has 13 amino acids. The germline V and J ends were trimmed by 1 base and 5 bases, with 6 bases remaining between them. Per the germline V gene, CDR1 is SGHAT and CDR2 is FQNNGV. CDR3 sequence: CASSLGTDQPQHF. In DNA, the CDR3 is TGTGCCAGCAGCTTAGGGACAGATCAGCCCCAGCATTTT.

The chain is built from TRBV18 and TRBJ2-7; 7 nucleotides match TRBD1. CDR1 and CDR2 from the germline V gene are KGHSH and LQKENI. Trimming cost V 3 bases and J 3 bases; bases outside gene matches: 8. The CDR3 is 15 residues long. CDR3 sequence reads: CASSPNRGSYYEQYF. CDR3 bases: TGTGCCAGCTCACCTAACAGGGGCTCGTACTACGAGCAGTACTTC.

The chain recombines TRBV28 with TRBJ2-7, with a weak D call TRBD2 (5 bases). V shed 4 bases and J shed 2 bases, with 15 bases lying between them. CDR1 is MDHEN and CDR2 is SYDVKM in the germline V gene. This CDR3 has 15 amino acids. For the CDR3, the DNA is TGTGCCAGCAGTTCTAAGGCTAGCAGTCCCTACGAGCAGTACTTC. Translated: CASSSKASSPYEQYF.

The chain joins TRBV30 to TRBJ1-1; TRBD1 might be the D (6 bases). Germline CDR1 GTSNPN, CDR2 SVGIG (reference sequence). This CDR3 has 14 amino acids. Deletions cut 1 base from V and 3 bases from J, with 12 bases between. CDR3 loop: CAWSGLQGDTEAFF. CDR3 DNA: TGTGCCTGGAGTGGATTACAGGGAGACACTGAAGCTTTCTTT.

This sequence joins TRBV4-3 and TRBJ2-1, with 10 bases aligning to TRBD2. Germline assignment: CDR1 LGHNA and CDR2 YSLEER. The length of the CDR3 is 17 residues. Germline trimming cut 0 bases from V and 6 bases from J; bases unmatched to any gene: 8. The CDR3 spells CASSQEGSGGAGNEQFF. CDR3 nucleotides: TGCGCCAGCAGCCAAGAAGGGAGCGGGGGGGCCGGCAATGAGCAGTTCTTC.

The chain is built from TRBV19 and TRBJ2-5, with TRBD1 matching over 7 bases. Germline V gene data show CDR1 as LNHDA and CDR2 as SQIVND (reference sequence). The CDR3 is 13 residues long. V gave up 4 bases and J gave up 4 bases; unmatched junction bases: 3. This CDR3 reads CASSRQGPETQYF. The CDR3 nucleotides are TGTGCCAGTAGTAGACAGGGTCCAGAGACCCAGTACTTC.

This CDR3 reads CAWRFGGKRSPLHF. CDR3 nucleotide sequence: TGTGCCTGGAGATTCGGGGGGAAGCGCTCACCCCTCCACTTT. The rearrangement links TRBV30 to TRBJ1-6, with D perhaps TRBD1 (5 bases). The CDR3 has 14 residues. Trimming removed 3 bases from V and 10 bases from J, with 16 bases in between. Looked up from germline, CDR1 is GTSNPN and CDR2 is SVGIG (reference sequence).

This clone occurred once. This chain links TRBV2 with TRBJ2-1; TRBD2 agrees at 9 bases. The CDR3 extends over 15 amino acids. V shed 5 bases, J shed 7 bases, and the junction held 9 bases outside the gene matches. Germline V CDR1 and CDR2: SNHLY, FYNNEI. The CDR3, as DNA: TGTGCCAGCAGTAATAGCGGGAGTGTGGTGAATGAGCAGTTCTTC. It yields the protein CASSNSGSVVNEQFF.

This chain connects TRBV6-5 to TRBJ2-7, with D possibly matching TRBD1 (5 bases). Trimming stripped 2 bases from V and 5 bases from J, with 13 bases between. The CDR3 has 14 residues. Germline CDR1 MNHEY, CDR2 SVGAGI. The CDR3 loop is CASSYRPGWNEQYF. The DNA of the CDR3 is TGTGCCAGCAGTTACCGCCCAGGGTGGAACGAGCAGTACTTC.

A single count supports this clone. The gene calls are TRBV14 and TRBJ2-1; TRBD2 aligns across 9 bases. The CDR3 is 17 residues long. The V gene end was trimmed by 3 bases and the J gene end by 9 bases; junction bases not matched to a gene: 15. Germline lookup yields CDR1 SGHDN and CDR2 FVKESK. The CDR3 is CASSHQWGGGANGEQFF. In nucleotides, the CDR3 is TGTGCCAGCAGCCACCAATGGGGCGGGGGGGCCAACGGTGAGCAGTTCTTC.

The chain recombines TRBV6-1 with TRBJ1-6; 12 bases match TRBD1. The CDR3 is 15 amino acids. V lost 6 bases and J lost 10; bases outside the gene matches: 7. Germline V gene sequence: CDR1 MNHNS, CDR2 SASEGT. The chain's CDR3 is CASRAPGQGASPLHF. CDR3 nucleotides: TGTGCCAGCAGAGCCCCGGGACAGGGGGCCTCACCCCTCCACTTT.

The J gene is TRBJ2-1, the V gene TRBV7-2, with 7 bases fitting TRBD2. CDR1 is SGHTA and CDR2 is FQGNSA in the germline V gene. V lost 2 bases to trimming and J lost 4 bases; unmatched junction nucleotides: 2. This CDR3 region has 14 residues. The CDR3 spells CASSLSGRYNEQFF. Written as DNA, the CDR3 is TGTGCCAGCAGCTTATCCGGGAGGTACAATGAGCAGTTCTTC.

CDR3 protein: CSAGQGWTEAFF. CDR3 sequence (DNA): TGCAGCGCTGGACAGGGTTGGACTGAAGCTTTCTTT. This rearrangement joins TRBV29-1 to TRBJ1-1, with TRBD1 identical over 8 bases. The V and J ends lost 7 bases and 5 bases, in that order; junction bases with no gene match: 6. Germline CDR1 and CDR2: SQVTM and ANQGSEA. This CDR3 is built from 12 residues. The full variable domain, with the rest looked up from reference TRBV29-1 and TRBJ1-1, is SAVISQKPSRDICQRGTSLTIQCQVDSQVTMMFWYRQQPGQSLTLIATANQGSEATYESGFVIDKFPISRPNLTFSTLTVSNMSPEDSSIYLCSAGQGWTEAFFGQGTRLTVV.

This chain links TRBV29-1 with TRBJ2-4, with D unresolved. Germline lookup yields CDR1 SQVTM and CDR2 ANQGSEA. V was shortened by 7 bases and J by 1 base, with 14 bases between the two germline ends. The CDR3 consists of 14 residues. This CDR3 is CSAGGVRAKNIQYF. CDR3 nucleotide sequence: TGCAGCGCCGGCGGAGTGAGGGCCAAAAACATTCAGTACTTC.

Points on this clone: Other DNA sequences in the same sample also yield this CDR3. The gene calls are TRBV4-1 and TRBJ1-6, with 8 bases lining up with TRBD1. CDR3 length: 20 amino acids. Per germline, CDR1 MGHRA and CDR2 YSYEKL. The trim removed 1 base at V and 0 bases at J, leaving 11 bases unmatched. The CDR3 sequence is CASSQVILYRGFSYNSPLHF. CDR3 nucleotide sequence: TGCGCCAGCAGCCAAGTGATTCTCTACAGGGGGTTCTCCTATAATTCACCCCTCCACTTT.

This clone is a singleton in its sample. The chain links TRBV5-8 to TRBJ1-1, with a possible D match to TRBD1 (5 bases). CDR1 is SGHTS, CDR2 YDEGEE, per germline. The CDR3 runs 10 residues. The CDR3 loop is CANRITEAFF. CDR3 nucleotides: TGTGCTAACAGGATCACTGAAGCTTTCTTT.